This TCR beta chain was sequenced during a study of CD8 T cells in Susac syndrome (dated by TCRdb to the late 2010s). Turning to the overall study: Among the Susac syndrome patients who were sequenced, clinically active disease was present in about six and clinical remission was observed in roughly eight. Susac syndrome patients were therapy-naive, on corticosteroids (some also receiving IVIg), or on IVIg alone at blood withdrawal. Whether CD8+ T cell activation and differentiation in Susac syndrome was antigen driven was tested using repertoire sequencing. The clonality of the CD8+ T cell repertoire was compared across over 10 healthy donors, around 14 Susac syndrome patients and under 19 multiple sclerosis patients.

RNA was extracted with the RNeasy kit and 0.5 to 1 ug was reverse transcribed using random hexamers. TCR beta CDR3 regions were amplified with the immunoSEQ multiplex PCR assay covering 54 Vbeta and 13 Jbeta segments. Bias from PCR amplification was corrected by using a synthetic template baseline for primer optimization and for computational correction. The paper's data handling went like this. Only productive sequences were kept, with reads annotated to V, D and J genes according to IMGT and analyzed in immunoSEQ Analyzer. To calculate clonality, Shannon entropy was normalized by log2 of the number of productive unique sequences and then subtracted from one. Public and private clones were assessed among the 100 most prevalent clones of each patient and control. Clones were defined as Susac-specific when absent from the healthy and MS cohorts, from 1,000 to 1,100 published viral clones and from other ImmuneACCESS disease sequences. Starting from the raw public reads, TCRdb applied fastp trimming at Q25, assembled clones with MiXCR and retained in-frame beta chains. A single entry per CDR3 protein holds the most common genes and DNA from its merged rows. The V and J calls and clone size come from TCRdb's table, not from the authors' own analysis. The sample profile shows under 95,000 distinct CDR3 sequences; approximately 95% of them were found once. The ten largest clones represent under 0.5% of the sample.

The investigation overall reported the following: More than 15 Susac-specific public clones were identified in the total CD8+ repertoire, and roughly five Susac-specific public clones were identified in the CD8+ TEMRA repertoire. Susac syndrome CD8+ repertoires showed clonal expansion, highest in CD8+ TEMRA cells and greater in clinically active than remitting patients. The number of individuals in the TCR sequencing and HLA analysis was recognized as being relatively small.

This clonotype was detected only once. Its specific antigen is unknown. The input lacks base qualities; no much larger clone sits a single base away. One read amounts to weak evidence. Peripheral blood CD8+ and CD4+ T cells from healthy donors, Susac syndrome patients and multiple sclerosis patients were profiled using high-throughput TCR beta sequencing. The Susac syndrome patients fulfilled recently defined diagnostic criteria for definite or probable disease. Bulk CD8+ and CD4+ T cells were purified by magnetic negative isolation, whereas CD8+ TEMRA cells were enriched by FACS. Blood was drawn into EDTA tubes, processed within 24 hours, and PBMCs were isolated by density gradient centrifugation. PBMCs destined for TCR sequencing were cryopreserved in liquid nitrogen and later thawed in a 37 °C water bath. The sorted or isolated CD4+, CD8+ and CD8+ TEMRA cells reached a purity of at least 90%. The clonotype originates from a human donor with Susac syndrome. The sequenced material came from CD8+ T cells from PBMCs.

Read as DNA, the sequence is TGTGCCAGCAGTGAAACGTACGAGCAGTACTTC. Its protein is CASSETYEQYF. The chain links TRBV25-1 with TRBJ2-7; the D gene cannot be named for sure. Trimming costs V 2 bases and J 4 bases, and their ends lie 3 bases apart. In the germline V gene, CDR1 corresponds to MGHDK and CDR2 to SYGVNS. The CDR3 sequence holds 11 residues, the cysteine and phenylalanine included. The CDR3 DNA has 33 bases and is translated from base 1.